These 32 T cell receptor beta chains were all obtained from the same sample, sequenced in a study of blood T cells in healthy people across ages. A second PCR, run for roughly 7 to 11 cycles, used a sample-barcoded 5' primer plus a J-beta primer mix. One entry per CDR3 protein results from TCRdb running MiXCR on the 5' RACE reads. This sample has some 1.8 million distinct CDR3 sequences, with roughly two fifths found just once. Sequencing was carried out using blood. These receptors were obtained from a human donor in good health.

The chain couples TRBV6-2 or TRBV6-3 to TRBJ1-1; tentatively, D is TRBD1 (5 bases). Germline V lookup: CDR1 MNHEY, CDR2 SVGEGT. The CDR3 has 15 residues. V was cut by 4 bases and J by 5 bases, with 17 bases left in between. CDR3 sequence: CASSSRAYQETEAFF. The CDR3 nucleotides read TGTGCCAGCAGTTCCAGGGCTTACCAAGAGACTGAAGCTTTCTTT.

CDR3 protein: CASSQRGGGSYTF. The CDR3, as DNA: TGTGCCAGCAGCCAAAGGGGGGGCGGGAGCTACACCTTC. V is TRBV4-2 and J is TRBJ1-2, with TRBD1 as a possible D gene (6 bases). From germline, CDR1 is LGHNA and CDR2 YNFKEQ. V was clipped by 2 bases and J by 9 bases, with 13 bases between them. CDR3 size: 13 residues.

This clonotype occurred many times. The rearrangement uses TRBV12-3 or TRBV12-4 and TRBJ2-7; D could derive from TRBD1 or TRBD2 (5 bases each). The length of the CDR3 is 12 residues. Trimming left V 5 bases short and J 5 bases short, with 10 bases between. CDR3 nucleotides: TGTGCCAGCAGTGGGGGTGGGGACGAGCAGTACTTC. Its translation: CASSGGGDEQYF.

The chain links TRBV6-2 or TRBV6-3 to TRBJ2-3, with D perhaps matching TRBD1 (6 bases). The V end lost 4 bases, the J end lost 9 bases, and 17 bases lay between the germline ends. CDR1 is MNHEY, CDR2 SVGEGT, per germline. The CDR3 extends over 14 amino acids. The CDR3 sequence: CASSSSFTGNTQYF. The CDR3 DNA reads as TGTGCCAGCAGTTCCAGTTTTACAGGGAACACGCAGTATTTT.

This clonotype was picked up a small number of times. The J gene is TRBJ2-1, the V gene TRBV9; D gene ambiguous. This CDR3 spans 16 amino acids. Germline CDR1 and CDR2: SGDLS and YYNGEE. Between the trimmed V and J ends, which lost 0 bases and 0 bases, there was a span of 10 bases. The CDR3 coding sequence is TGTGCCAGCAGCGTAGGGTCCCCTAGCTCCTACAATGAGCAGTTCTTC. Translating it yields CASSVGSPSSYNEQFF.

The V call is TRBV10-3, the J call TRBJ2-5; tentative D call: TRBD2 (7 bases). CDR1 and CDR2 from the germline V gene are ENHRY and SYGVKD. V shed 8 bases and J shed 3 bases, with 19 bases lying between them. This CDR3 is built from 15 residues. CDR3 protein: CAIGGRGAEKETQYF. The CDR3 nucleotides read TGTGCCATCGGGGGCCGGGGGGCAGAAAAAGAGACCCAGTACTTC.

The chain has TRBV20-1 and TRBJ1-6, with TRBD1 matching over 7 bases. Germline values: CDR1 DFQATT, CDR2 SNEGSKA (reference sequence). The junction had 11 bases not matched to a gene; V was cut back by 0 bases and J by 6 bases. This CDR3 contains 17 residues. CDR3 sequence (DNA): TGCAGTGCTAGAGACCAGACCGGGACAGCAACTAATTCACCCCTCCACTTT. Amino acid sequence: CSARDQTGTATNSPLHF.

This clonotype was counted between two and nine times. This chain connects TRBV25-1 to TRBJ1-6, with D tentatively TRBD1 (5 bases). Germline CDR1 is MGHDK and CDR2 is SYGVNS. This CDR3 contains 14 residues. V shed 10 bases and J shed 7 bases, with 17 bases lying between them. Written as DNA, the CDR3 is TGTGCCACCGGACCAGGGTACTTAAATTCACCCCTCCACTTT. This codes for CATGPGYLNSPLHF.

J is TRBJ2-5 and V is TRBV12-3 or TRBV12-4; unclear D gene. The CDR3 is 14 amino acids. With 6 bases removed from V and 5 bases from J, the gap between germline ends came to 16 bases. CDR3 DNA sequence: TGTGCCAGCAGCGCCGCAGTAGTCGGCGAGACCCAGTACTTC. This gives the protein CASSAAVVGETQYF.

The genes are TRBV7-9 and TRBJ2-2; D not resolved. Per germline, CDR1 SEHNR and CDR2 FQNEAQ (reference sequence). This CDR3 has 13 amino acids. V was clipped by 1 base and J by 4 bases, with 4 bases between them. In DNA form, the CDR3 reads TGTGCCAGCAGCTTAGATTTCACCGGGGAGCTGTTTTTT. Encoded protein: CASSLDFTGELFF.

The CDR3 here is CASSLSGQDTDTQYF. CDR3 bases: TGCGCCAGCAGCTTATCGGGACAGGACACAGATACGCAGTATTTT. The V gene is TRBV5-1, the J gene TRBJ2-3; 8 bases are a match to TRBD1. The V gene's germline CDR1 is SGHRS and CDR2 YFSETQ. CDR3 length equals 15 residues. V dropped 2 bases and J dropped 2; count of bases not matched to a gene: 4.

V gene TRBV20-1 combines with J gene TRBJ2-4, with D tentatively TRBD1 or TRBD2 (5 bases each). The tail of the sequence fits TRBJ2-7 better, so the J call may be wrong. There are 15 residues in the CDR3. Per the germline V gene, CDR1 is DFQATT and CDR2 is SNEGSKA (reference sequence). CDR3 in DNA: TGCAGTGCTAGAGAACAGGAGGTTGAGGGCAGCGAGCAGTACTTC. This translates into CSAREQEVEGSEQYF.

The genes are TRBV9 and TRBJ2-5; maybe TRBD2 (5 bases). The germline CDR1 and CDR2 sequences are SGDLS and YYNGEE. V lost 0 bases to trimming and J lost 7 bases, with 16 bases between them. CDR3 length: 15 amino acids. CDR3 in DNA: TGTGCCAGCAGCGTAGGTGCCAGGTCGGGGAGGACCCAGTACTTC. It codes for CASSVGARSGRTQYF.

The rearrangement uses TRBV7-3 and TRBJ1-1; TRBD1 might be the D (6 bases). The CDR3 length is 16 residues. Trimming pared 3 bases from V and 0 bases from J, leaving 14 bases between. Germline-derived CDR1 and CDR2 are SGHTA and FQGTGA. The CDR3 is CASSFLPGAMNTEAFF. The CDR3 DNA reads TGTGCCAGCAGCTTCCTGCCAGGGGCAATGAACACTGAAGCTTTCTTT.

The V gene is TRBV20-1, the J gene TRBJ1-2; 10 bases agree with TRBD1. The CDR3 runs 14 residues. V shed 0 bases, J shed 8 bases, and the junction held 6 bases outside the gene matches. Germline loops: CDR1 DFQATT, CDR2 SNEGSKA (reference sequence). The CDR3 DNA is TGCAGTGCTAGAGACGGACAGGGGGTCTGGGGCTACACCTTC. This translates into CSARDGQGVWGYTF.

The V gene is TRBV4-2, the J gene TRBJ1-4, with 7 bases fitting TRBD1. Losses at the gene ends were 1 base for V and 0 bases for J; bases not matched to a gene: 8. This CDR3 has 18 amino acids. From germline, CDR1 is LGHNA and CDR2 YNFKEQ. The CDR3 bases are TGTGCCAGCAGCCAAGGAATCGGACAGGATGCAACTAATGAAAAACTGTTTTTT. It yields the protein CASSQGIGQDATNEKLFF.

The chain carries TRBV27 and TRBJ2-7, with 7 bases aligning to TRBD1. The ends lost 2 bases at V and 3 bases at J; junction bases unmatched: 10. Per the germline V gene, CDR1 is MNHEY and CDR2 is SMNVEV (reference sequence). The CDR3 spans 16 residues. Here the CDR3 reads CASSLTTGDLDYEQYF. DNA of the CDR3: TGTGCCAGCAGTTTAACCACAGGGGACCTTGACTACGAGCAGTACTTC.

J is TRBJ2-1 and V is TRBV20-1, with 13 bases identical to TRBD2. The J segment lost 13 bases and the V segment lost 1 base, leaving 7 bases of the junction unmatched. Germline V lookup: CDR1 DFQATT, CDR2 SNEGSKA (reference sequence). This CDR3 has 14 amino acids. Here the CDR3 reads CSARGRLAGGPQFF. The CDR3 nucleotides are TGCAGTGCTAGAGGACGACTAGCGGGGGGCCCTCAGTTCTTC.

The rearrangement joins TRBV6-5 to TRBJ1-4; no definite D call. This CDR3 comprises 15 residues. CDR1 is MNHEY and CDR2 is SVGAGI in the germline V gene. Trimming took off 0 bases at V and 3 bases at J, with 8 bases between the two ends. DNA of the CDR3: TGTGCCAGCAGTTACTCGGGTCCCTCTAATGAAAAACTGTTTTTT. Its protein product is CASSYSGPSNEKLFF.

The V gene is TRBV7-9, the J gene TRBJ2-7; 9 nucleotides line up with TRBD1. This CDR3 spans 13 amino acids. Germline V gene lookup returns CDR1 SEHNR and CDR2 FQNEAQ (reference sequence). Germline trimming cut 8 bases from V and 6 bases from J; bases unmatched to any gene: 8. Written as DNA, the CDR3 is TGTGCCAGCGGGACAGGGCCATCCGGCGAGCAGTACTTC. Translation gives CASGTGPSGEQYF.

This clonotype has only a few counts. The CDR3 DNA is TGCGCCAGCAGCCACGGGGACTCACAATACAATGAGCAGTTCTTC. Protein product: CASSHGDSQYNEQFF. The chain joins TRBV4-1 to TRBJ2-1; D may be TRBD2 (6 bases). Germline V gene data show CDR1 as MGHRA and CDR2 as YSYEKL. V gave up 3 bases and J gave up 4 bases, with 13 bases separating them. The CDR3 has 15 residues.

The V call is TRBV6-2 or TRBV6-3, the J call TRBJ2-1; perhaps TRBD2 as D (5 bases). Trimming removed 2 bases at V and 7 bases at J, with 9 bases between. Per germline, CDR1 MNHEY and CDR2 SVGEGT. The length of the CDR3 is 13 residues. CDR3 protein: CASSYNGGNEQFF. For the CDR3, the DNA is TGTGCCAGCAGTTACAACGGAGGTAATGAGCAGTTCTTC.

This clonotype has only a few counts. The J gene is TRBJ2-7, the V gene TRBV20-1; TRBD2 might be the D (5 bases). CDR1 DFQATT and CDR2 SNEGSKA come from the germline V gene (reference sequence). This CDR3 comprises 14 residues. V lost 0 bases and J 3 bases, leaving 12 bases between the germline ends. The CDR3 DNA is TGCAGTGCTAGAGATTCGCGGGCGTTCTACGAGCAGTACTTC. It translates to CSARDSRAFYEQYF.

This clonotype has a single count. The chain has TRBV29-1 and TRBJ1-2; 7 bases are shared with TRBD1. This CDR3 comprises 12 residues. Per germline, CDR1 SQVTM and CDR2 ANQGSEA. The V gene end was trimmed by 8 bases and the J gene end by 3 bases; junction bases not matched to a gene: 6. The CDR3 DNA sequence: TGCAGCATACAGGGGATCGACTATGGCTACACCTTC. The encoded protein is CSIQGIDYGYTF.

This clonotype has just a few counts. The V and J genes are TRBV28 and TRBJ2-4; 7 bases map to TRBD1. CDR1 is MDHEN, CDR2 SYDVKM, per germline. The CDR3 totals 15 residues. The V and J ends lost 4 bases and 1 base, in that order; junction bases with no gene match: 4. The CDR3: CASSSAGGAKNIQYF. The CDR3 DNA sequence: TGTGCCAGCAGTTCTGCAGGGGGTGCCAAAAACATTCAGTACTTC.

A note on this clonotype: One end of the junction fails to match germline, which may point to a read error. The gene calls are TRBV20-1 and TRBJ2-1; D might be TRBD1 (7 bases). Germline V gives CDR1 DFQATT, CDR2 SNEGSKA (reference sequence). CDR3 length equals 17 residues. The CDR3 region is CSARFEGGDSGSYEQFF. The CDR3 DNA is TGCAGCGCTAGATTTGAAGGCGGGGACAGTGGGTCGTATGAGCAGTTCTTC.

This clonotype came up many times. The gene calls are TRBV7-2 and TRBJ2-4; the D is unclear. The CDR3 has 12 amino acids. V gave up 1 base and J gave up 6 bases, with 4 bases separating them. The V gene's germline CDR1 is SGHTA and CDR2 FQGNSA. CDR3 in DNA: TGTGCCAGCAGCTTAGGGAGAAACATTCAGTACTTC. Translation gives CASSLGRNIQYF.

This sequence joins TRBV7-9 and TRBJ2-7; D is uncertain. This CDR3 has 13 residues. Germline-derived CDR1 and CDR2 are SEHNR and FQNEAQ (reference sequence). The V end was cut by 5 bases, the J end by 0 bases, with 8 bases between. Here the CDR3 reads CASSISHSYEQYF. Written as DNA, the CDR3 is TGTGCCAGCAGCATTAGTCACTCCTACGAGCAGTACTTC. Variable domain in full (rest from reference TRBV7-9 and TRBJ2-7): DTGVSQNPRHKITKRGQNVTFRCDPISEHNRLYWYRQTLGQGPEFLTYFQNEAQLEKSRLLSDRFSAERPKGSFSTLEIQRTEQGDSAMYLCASSISHSYEQYFGPGTRLTVT.

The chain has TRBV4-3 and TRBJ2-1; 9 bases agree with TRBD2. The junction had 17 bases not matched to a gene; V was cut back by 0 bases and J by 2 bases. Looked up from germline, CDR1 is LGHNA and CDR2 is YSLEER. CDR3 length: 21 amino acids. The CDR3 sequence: CASSQDFVVAGASGPYNEQFF. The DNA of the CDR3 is TGCGCCAGCAGCCAAGATTTCGTGGTAGCGGGGGCCTCCGGGCCCTACAATGAGCAGTTCTTC.

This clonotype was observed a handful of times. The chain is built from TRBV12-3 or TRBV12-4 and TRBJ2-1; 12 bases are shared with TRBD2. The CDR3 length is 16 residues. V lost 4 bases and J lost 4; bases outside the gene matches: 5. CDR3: CASSSWTSGDYNEQFF. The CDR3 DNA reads TGTGCCAGCAGTTCTTGGACTAGCGGGGATTACAATGAGCAGTTCTTC.

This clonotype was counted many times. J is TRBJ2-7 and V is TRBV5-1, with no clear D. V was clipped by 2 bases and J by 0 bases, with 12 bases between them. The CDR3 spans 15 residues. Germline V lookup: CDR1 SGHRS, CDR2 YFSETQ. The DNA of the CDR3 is TGCGCCAGCAGCTTTTACGGACCATTCTCCTACGAGCAGTACTTC. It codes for CASSFYGPFSYEQYF.

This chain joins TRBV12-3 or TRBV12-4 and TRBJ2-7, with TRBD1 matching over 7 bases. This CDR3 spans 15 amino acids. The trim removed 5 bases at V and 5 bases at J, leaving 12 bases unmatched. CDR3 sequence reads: CASSHRGRGLDEQYF. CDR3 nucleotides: TGTGCCAGCAGTCACAGGGGTCGTGGCTTGGACGAGCAGTACTTC.